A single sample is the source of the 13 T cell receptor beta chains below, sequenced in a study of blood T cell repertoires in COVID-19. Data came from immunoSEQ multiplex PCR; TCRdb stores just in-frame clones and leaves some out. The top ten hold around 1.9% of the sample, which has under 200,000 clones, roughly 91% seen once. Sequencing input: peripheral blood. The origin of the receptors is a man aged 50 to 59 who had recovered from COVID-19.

CDR3 in DNA: TGTGCCAGCCTGCAGGGGATTGGAGAGACCCAGTACTTC. Protein: CASLQGIGETQYF. The chain links TRBV18 to TRBJ2-5; tentative D call: TRBD1 (6 bases). The CDR3 contains 13 residues. V lost 8 bases and J lost 4, with 14 bases in between. CDR1 and CDR2 from the germline V gene are KGHSH and LQKENI.

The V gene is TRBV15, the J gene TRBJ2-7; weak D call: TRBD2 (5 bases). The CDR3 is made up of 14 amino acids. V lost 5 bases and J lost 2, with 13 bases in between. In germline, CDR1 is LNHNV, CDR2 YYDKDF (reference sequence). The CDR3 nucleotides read TGTGCCACCAGCTACGGCCGGGGAGCCTACGAGCAGTACTTC. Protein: CATSYGRGAYEQYF.

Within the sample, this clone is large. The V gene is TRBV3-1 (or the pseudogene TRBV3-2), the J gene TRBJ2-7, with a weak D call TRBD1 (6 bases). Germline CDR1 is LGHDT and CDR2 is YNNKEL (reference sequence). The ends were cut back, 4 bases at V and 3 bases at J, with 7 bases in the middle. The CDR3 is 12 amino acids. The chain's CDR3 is CASSPTGYEQYF. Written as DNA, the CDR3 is TGTGCCAGCAGCCCGACAGGCTACGAGCAGTACTTC.

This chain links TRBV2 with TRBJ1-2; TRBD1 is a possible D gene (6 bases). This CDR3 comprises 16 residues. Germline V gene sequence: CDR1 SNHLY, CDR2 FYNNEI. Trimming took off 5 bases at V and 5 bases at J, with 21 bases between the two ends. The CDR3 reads CASSSFSTGQRYGYTF. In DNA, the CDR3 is TGTGCCAGCAGTTCTTTCTCAACAGGGCAGAGGTATGGCTACACCTTC.

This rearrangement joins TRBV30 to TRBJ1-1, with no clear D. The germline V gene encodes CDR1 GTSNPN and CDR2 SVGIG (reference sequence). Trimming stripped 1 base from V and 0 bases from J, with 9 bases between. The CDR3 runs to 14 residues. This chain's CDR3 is CAWSGDNVNTEAFF. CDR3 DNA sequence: TGTGCCTGGAGTGGTGACAATGTGAACACTGAAGCTTTCTTT.

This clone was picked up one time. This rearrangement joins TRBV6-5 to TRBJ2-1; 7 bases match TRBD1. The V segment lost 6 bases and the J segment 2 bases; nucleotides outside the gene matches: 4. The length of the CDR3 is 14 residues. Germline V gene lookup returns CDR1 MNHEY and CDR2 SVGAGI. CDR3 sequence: CASRRQGAYNEQFF. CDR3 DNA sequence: TGTGCCAGCAGGCGACAGGGCGCCTACAATGAGCAGTTCTTC.

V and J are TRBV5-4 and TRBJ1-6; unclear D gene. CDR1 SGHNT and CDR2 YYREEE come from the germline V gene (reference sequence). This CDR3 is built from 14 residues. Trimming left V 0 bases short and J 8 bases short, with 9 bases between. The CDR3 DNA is TGTGCCAGCAGCTTGGGAGTCGCGGATTCACCCCTCCACTTT. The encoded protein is CASSLGVADSPLHF.

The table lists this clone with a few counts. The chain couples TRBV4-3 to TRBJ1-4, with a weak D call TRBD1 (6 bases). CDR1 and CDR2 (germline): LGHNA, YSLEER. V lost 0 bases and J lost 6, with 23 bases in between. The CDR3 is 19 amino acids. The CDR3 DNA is TGCGCCAGCAGCCAAGAAGTCTCCCAGGGGTTCGGAGCCGATGAAAAACTGTTTTTT. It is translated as CASSQEVSQGFGADEKLFF.

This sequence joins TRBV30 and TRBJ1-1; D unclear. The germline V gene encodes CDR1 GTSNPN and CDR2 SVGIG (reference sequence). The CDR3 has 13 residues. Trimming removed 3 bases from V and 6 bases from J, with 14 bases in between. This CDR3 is CAWSPLGGAEAFF. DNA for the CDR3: TGTGCCTGGAGCCCACTGGGAGGCGCTGAAGCTTTCTTT.

DNA for the CDR3: TGTGCCAGCAGTCCGGGACAGGGCCCCTACGAGCAGTACTTC. Encoded protein: CASSPGQGPYEQYF. The V and J genes are TRBV28 and TRBJ2-7; TRBD1 matches at 9 bases. V trimming: 5 bases; J trimming: 2 bases; junction bases outside the gene matches: 4. From germline, CDR1 is MDHEN and CDR2 SYDVKM. This CDR3 comprises 14 residues.

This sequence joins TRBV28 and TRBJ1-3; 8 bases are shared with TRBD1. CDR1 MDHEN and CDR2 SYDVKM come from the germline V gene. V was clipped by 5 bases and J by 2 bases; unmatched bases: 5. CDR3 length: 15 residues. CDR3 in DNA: TGTGCCAGCAGTCTCAGGGGGCCCACTGGAAACACCATATATTTT. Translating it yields CASSLRGPTGNTIYF.

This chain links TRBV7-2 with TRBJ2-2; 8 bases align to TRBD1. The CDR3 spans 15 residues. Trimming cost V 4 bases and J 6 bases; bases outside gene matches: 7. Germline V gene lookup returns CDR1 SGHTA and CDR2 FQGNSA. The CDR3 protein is CASSSQGAEAGELFF. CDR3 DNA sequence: TGTGCCAGCAGCTCGCAGGGGGCTGAGGCCGGGGAGCTGTTTTTT. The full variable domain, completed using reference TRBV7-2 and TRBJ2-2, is GAGVSQSPSNKVTEKGKDVELRCDPISGHTALYWYRQSLGQGLEFLIYFQGNSAPDKSGLPSDRFSAERTGGSVSTLTIQRTQQEDSAVYLCASSSQGAEAGELFFGEGSRLTVL.

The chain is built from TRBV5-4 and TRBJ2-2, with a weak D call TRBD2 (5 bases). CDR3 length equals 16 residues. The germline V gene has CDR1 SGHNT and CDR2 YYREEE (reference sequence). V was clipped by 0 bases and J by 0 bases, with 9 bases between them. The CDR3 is CASSLDGLANTGELFF. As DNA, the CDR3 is TGTGCCAGCAGCTTGGATGGACTGGCGAACACCGGGGAGCTGTTTTTT.